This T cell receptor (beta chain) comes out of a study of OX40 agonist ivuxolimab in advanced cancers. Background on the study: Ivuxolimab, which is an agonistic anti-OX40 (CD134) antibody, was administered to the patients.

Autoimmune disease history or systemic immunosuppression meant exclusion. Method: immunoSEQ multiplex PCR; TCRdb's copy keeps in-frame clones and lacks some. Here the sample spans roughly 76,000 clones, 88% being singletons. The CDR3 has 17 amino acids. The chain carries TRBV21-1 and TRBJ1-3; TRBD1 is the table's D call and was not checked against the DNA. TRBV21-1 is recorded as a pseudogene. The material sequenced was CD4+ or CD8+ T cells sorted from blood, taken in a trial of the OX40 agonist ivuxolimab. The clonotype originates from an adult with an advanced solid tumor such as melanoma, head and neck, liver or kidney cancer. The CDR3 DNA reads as TGTGCCAGCAGCAAAGGTGGTTTGGGACAGCGTGGAAACACCATATATTTT. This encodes CASSKGGLGQRGNTIYF.